The rows below give T cell receptor beta chains drawn from one sample of a study of cytomegalovirus exposure and HLA in healthy donors. Here immunoSEQ multiplex PCR was the method, and the copy in TCRdb shows in-frame clones only, minus some. The sample comprises 110,000 to 150,000 clones, roughly 70% of which are singletons, and roughly 4.7% rests with the top ten. Sample: PBMCs. The receptors were sampled from a man aged 60 to 75 in good health and CMV-seronegative. The CDR3 runs from the conserved cysteine through the conserved F or W. Each record gives: J gene, D gene, clone size, V gene, CDR3 protein, CDR3 DNA. A D gene is named only where the DNA matches it firmly. For some rows the clone size is stated as once, few or many, or as a class when expanded; others skip it.

>TRBJ1-6|NA|NA|TRBV28
CASRSLTGANSPLHF
TGTGCCAGCAGGTCATTAACAGGTGCGAATTCACCCCTCCACTTT
>TRBJ2-5|NA|few|TRBV11-2
CASSLDLDRETQYF
TGTGCCAGCAGCTTAGATCTGGACAGAGAGACCCAGTACTTC
>TRBJ2-7|TRBD1|NA|TRBV30
CAYGTGASYEQYF
TGTGCCTATGGGACAGGGGCCTCCTACGAGCAGTACTTC
>TRBJ1-5|NA|NA|TRBV18
CASSLGAAQPQHF
TGTGCCAGCTCACTTGGGGCAGCTCAGCCCCAGCATTTT
>TRBJ1-2|NA|NA|TRBV27
CASSFRDNRGYTF
TGTGCCAGCAGTTTTAGGGACAATCGTGGCTACACCTTC
>TRBJ1-1|TRBD1|few|TRBV18
CASSPSGQGRTEAFF
TGTGCCAGCTCACCCTCCGGACAGGGTCGAACTGAAGCTTTCTTT
>TRBJ2-3|NA|NA|TRBV29-1
CSVEQGGMADTQYF
TGCAGCGTTGAACAGGGAGGAATGGCAGATACGCAGTATTTT
>TRBJ1-1|NA|NA|TRBV5-5
CASSLDTGLNTEAFF
TGTGCCAGCAGCTTGGACACCGGGTTGAACACTGAAGCTTTCTTT
>TRBJ1-2|TRBD1|NA|TRBV7-2
CASSLGGQGSNYGYTF
TGTGCCAGCAGCTTAGGGGGACAGGGGTCTAACTATGGCTACACCTTC
>TRBJ1-6|NA|NA|TRBV25-1
CASSESGGEASPLHF
TGTGCCAGCAGTGAATCGGGAGGGGAAGCTTCACCCCTCCACTTT
>TRBJ2-1|NA|once|TRBV5-6
CASRRGGTAEQFF
TGTGCCAGCAGGAGGGGGGGGACGGCCGAGCAGTTCTTC
>TRBJ2-7|TRBD2|NA|TRBV19
CASSIDASGLTYEQYF
TGTGCCAGTAGTATAGATGCTAGCGGGCTTACCTACGAGCAGTACTTC
>TRBJ1-2|NA|few|TRBV9
CASSVGGASDGYTF
TGTGCCAGCAGCGTAGGCGGGGCCTCGGATGGCTACACCTTC
>TRBJ1-6|NA|NA|TRBV29-1
CSVGTGDSPLHF
TGCAGCGTAGGCACAGGAGATTCACCCCTCCACTTT
>TRBJ1-4|TRBD1|NA|TRBV19
CASSPRDSRGEKLFF
TGTGCCAGTAGTCCACGGGACAGTCGAGGAGAAAAACTGTTTTTT
>TRBJ1-3|NA|NA|TRBV7-9
CASSRDIGMTIYF
TGTGCCAGCAGCCGGGACATCGGAATGACCATATATTTT
>TRBJ2-6|NA|NA|TRBV6-5
CASSISSGANVLTF
TGTGCCAGCAGCATTAGCTCTGGGGCCAACGTCCTGACTTTC
>TRBJ1-4|NA|NA|TRBV6-1
CASSDLREKLFF
TGTGCCAGCAGTGATCTGAGAGAAAAACTGTTTTTT
>TRBJ2-2|NA|NA|TRBV9
CASSSRGAGANTGELFF
TGTGCCAGCAGCTCCAGGGGGGCGGGTGCGAACACCGGGGAGCTGTTTTTT
>TRBJ2-3|NA|NA|TRBV27
CASSLSGPSSRGTDTQYF
TGTGCCAGCAGTTTATCCGGGCCTTCTAGCAGAGGCACAGATACGCAGTATTTT
>TRBJ2-1|TRBD2|NA|TRBV7-9
CASSLDSGRDNEQFF
TGTGCCAGCAGCTTAGATAGCGGGAGGGACAATGAGCAGTTCTTC
>TRBJ2-2|TRBD2|NA|TRBV30
CAWSVALAVTGELFF
TGTGCCTGGAGTGTTGCACTAGCGGTCACCGGGGAGCTGTTTTTT
>TRBJ1-2|NA|NA|TRBV28
CASSFWEGGYGYTF
TGTGCCAGCAGTTTCTGGGAGGGGGGGTACGGCTACACCTTC
>TRBJ2-1|TRBD2|NA|TRBV7-8
CASSLRTSGTNEQFF
TGTGCCAGCAGCTTACGGACTAGCGGGACCAATGAGCAGTTCTTC
>TRBJ1-1|NA|NA|TRBV28
CASSTPGQLDTEAFF
TGTGCCAGCAGTACCCCAGGACAGTTGGACACTGAAGCTTTCTTT
>TRBJ1-6|TRBD1|NA|TRBV15
CATSGSGTGVLPLHF
TGTGCCACCAGCGGTTCCGGGACAGGGGTATTACCCCTCCACTTT
>TRBJ2-6|NA|once|TRBV7-9
CASSPVSGANVLAF
TGTGCCAGCAGCCCGGTCTCTGGGGCCAACGTCCTGGCTTTC
>TRBJ2-2|TRBD2|NA|TRBV5-1
CASSLMERELGGELFF
TGCGCCAGCAGCTTGATGGAGCGGGAGTTAGGCGGGGAGCTGTTTTTT
>TRBJ2-5|NA|NA|TRBV28
CASSPGRSLQETQYF
TGTGCCAGCAGTCCGGGTCGCAGCCTCCAAGAGACCCAGTACTTC
>TRBJ2-7|NA|NA|TRBV5-1
CASSLPSYEQYF
TGCGCCAGCAGCCTCCCGAGCTACGAGCAGTACTTC
>TRBJ1-1|NA|NA|TRBV15
CATSRQDTEAFF
TGTGCCACCAGCAGGCAGGACACTGAAGCTTTCTTT
>TRBJ1-1|TRBD1|NA|TRBV19
CASSNGQGNTEAFF
TGTGCCAGTAGTAACGGACAGGGAAACACTGAAGCTTTCTTT
>TRBJ2-5|NA|NA|TRBV5-1
CASSLTGGEETQYF
TGCGCCAGCAGCTTGACAGGCGGGGAAGAGACCCAGTACTTC
>TRBJ1-1|NA|NA|TRBV20-1
CSAAGQVEAFF
TGCAGTGCTGCAGGGCAGGTAGAAGCTTTCTTT
>TRBJ1-1|NA|NA|TRBV29-1
CSVVRSNTEAFF
TGCAGCGTTGTTCGCAGTAACACTGAAGCTTTCTTT
>TRBJ1-1|NA|few|TRBV9
CASSVGLGEAFF
TGTGCCAGCAGCGTAGGTCTAGGTGAAGCTTTCTTT
>TRBJ2-7|TRBD1|NA|TRBV30
CAWSVSPGQGYEQYF
TGTGCCTGGAGTGTATCACCGGGACAGGGTTACGAGCAGTACTTC
>TRBJ2-7|NA|NA|TRBV9
CASSVGQSYEQYF
TGTGCCAGCAGCGTCGGACAGTCCTACGAGCAGTACTTC
>TRBJ2-3|TRBD2|NA|TRBV9
CASSVGGTIRTDTQYF
TGTGCCAGCAGCGTAGGAGGGACTATACGCACAGATACGCAGTATTTT
>TRBJ2-7|NA|NA|TRBV28
CASSSGNDEQYF
TGTGCCAGCTCGTCAGGGAATGATGAGCAGTACTTC
>TRBJ2-7|NA|NA|TRBV27
CASSSLYEQYF
TGTGCCAGCAGTTCCCTCTACGAGCAGTACTTC
>TRBJ1-5|NA|NA|TRBV5-1
CASSAGGAGQPQHF
TGCGCCAGCAGCGCTGGGGGCGCGGGTCAGCCCCAGCATTTT
>TRBJ2-1|TRBD2|NA|TRBV5-1
CASSLASTSGSYNEQFF
TGCGCCAGCAGCTTGGCCTCCACTAGCGGGAGTTACAATGAGCAGTTCTTC